This TCR beta chain was recovered during a study of cytomegalovirus exposure and HLA in healthy donors. The length of the CDR3 is 18 residues. Germline V gives CDR1 MGHRA, CDR2 YSYEKL. Between the trimmed V and J ends, which lost 3 bases and 7 bases, there was a span of 25 bases. General study points: Most CMV-associated TCR beta chains appeared HLA-restricted in a later analysis. In an earlier analysis, most TCR beta V segments were productive about 87% or about 30% of the time.

Comments on this clone: Its matching antigen is unknown.

13 Jbeta primers and 60 Vbeta primers were used for the PCR. The protocol was immunoSEQ multiplex PCR, while the TCRdb copy is restricted to in-frame clones and leaves out a portion. The sample includes approximately 97,000 clones, around 73% seen only once; the top ten take roughly 4.3%. This sequence joins TRBV4-1 and TRBJ1-5, with D maybe TRBD1 (6 bases). This sequence originates from a woman in her thirties or forties in good health and CMV-seropositive. The sample was PBMCs. The CDR3 DNA reads as TGCGCCAGCAGCCATGACGCTCAGGGGCGTCCTTTGTACCAGCCCCAGCATTTT. Protein sequence: CASSHDAQGRPLYQPQHF.